These T cell receptor beta chains were read from a single sample in a study of tumor-infiltrating lymphocytes in oesophageal squamous cell carcinoma. TCRdb fed the PCR reads into MiXCR, producing one record per CDR3 protein. The sample records approximately 13,000 distinct CDR3 sequences, around 60% being singletons. Sequencing used esophageal tumor tissue. These receptors all come from a female donor with esophageal squamous cell carcinoma. CDR3s include the opening cysteine and the closing phenylalanine or tryptophan. The D gene is left open where the match is weak. Only some rows state a clone size, as once, few, many or a class for expanded clones.

abundance: few
d_gene: .
v_gene: TRBV28
j_gene: TRBJ2-7
CDR3nt: TGTGCCAGCAGTCTCGGGACCACTATCTACGAGCAGTACTTC
CDR3aa: CASSLGTTIYEQYF

abundance: .
d_gene: .
v_gene: TRBV7-2
j_gene: TRBJ2-3
CDR3nt: TGTGCCAGCAGCAACGGCCTATCAGATACGCAGTATTTT
CDR3aa: CASSNGLSDTQYF

abundance: .
d_gene: TRBD2
v_gene: TRBV7-3
j_gene: TRBJ2-5
CDR3nt: TGTGCCAGCAGCCGCGAGGGGCGGGAGGTGGAGACCCAGTACTTC
CDR3aa: CASSREGREVETQYF

abundance: .
d_gene: .
v_gene: TRBV7-9
j_gene: TRBJ1-1
CDR3nt: TGTGCCAGCAGCTTAGTTGGTTTAGGTGAAGCTTTCTTT
CDR3aa: CASSLVGLGEAFF

abundance: once
d_gene: .
v_gene: TRBV7-3
j_gene: TRBJ2-5
CDR3nt: TGTGCCAGCAGCGCAACTACGCTAGAGACCCAGTACTTC
CDR3aa: CASSATTLETQYF

abundance: .
d_gene: TRBD2
v_gene: TRBV7-6
j_gene: TRBJ2-3
CDR3nt: TGTGCTAGCAGCCCGGGACTAGCCATCAATACGCAGTATTTT
CDR3aa: CASSPGLAINTQYF

abundance: .
d_gene: TRBD2
v_gene: TRBV7-8
j_gene: TRBJ2-1
CDR3nt: TGTGCCAGCAGGCCAGGGACTAGCAATGAGCAGTTCTTC
CDR3aa: CASRPGTSNEQFF

abundance: few
d_gene: .
v_gene: TRBV7-6
j_gene: TRBJ2-1
CDR3nt: TGTGCCAGCAGCTTAGCGGGAAAGGTCAATGAGCAGTTCTTC
CDR3aa: CASSLAGKVNEQFF

abundance: once
d_gene: .
v_gene: TRBV7-2
j_gene: TRBJ2-2
CDR3nt: TGTGCCAGCAGCTTATTAACTAACACCGGGGAGCTGTTTTTT
CDR3aa: CASSLLTNTGELFF

abundance: .
d_gene: .
v_gene: TRBV7-6
j_gene: TRBJ2-1
CDR3nt: TGTGCCAGCAGTCAAAGCGACGGACTGGCCACGGTAGGACAATTTGAGCAGTTCTTC
CDR3aa: CASSQSDGLATVGQFEQFF

abundance: few
d_gene: .
v_gene: TRBV7-9
j_gene: TRBJ2-5
CDR3nt: TGTGCCAGCAGCTTAGGGCAGGGGATGCGTTCACCCCTCCACTTC
CDR3aa: CASSLGQGMRSPLHF

abundance: many
d_gene: TRBD2
v_gene: TRBV27
j_gene: TRBJ2-3
CDR3nt: TGTGCCAGCGGCACTAGCGCAGATACGCAGTATTTT
CDR3aa: CASGTSADTQYF

abundance: few
d_gene: .
v_gene: TRBV7-6
j_gene: TRBJ2-1
CDR3nt: TGTGCTAGCAGCTTAGGATACGGGGACGAGCAGTTCTTC
CDR3aa: CASSLGYGDEQFF

abundance: few
d_gene: TRBD2
v_gene: TRBV6-1
j_gene: TRBJ2-1
CDR3nt: TGTGCCAGCAGCCAGGTGGGGGGGACCACTTACAATGAGCAGTTCTTC
CDR3aa: CASSQVGGTTYNEQFF

abundance: .
d_gene: TRBD1
v_gene: TRBV28
j_gene: TRBJ1-1
CDR3nt: TGTGCCAGCAGTTACAGGGGCCGGGGGGGAGCTGAAGCTTTCTTT
CDR3aa: CASSYRGRGGAEAFF

abundance: few
d_gene: .
v_gene: TRBV19
j_gene: TRBJ2-5
CDR3nt: TGTGCCAGTAGTATAGGGGGCCAAGAGACCCAGTACTTC
CDR3aa: CASSIGGQETQYF

abundance: .
d_gene: .
v_gene: TRBV7-2
j_gene: TRBJ2-7
CDR3nt: TGTGCCAGCAGCTTCCCTGAGAGCTCCTACGAGCAGTACTTC
CDR3aa: CASSFPESSYEQYF

abundance: few
d_gene: TRBD1
v_gene: TRBV4-1
j_gene: TRBJ2-7
CDR3nt: TGCGCCAGCAGCCAAGTACAGGGGGCGATCTACGAGCAGTACTTC
CDR3aa: CASSQVQGAIYEQYF

abundance: many
d_gene: TRBD2
v_gene: TRBV27
j_gene: TRBJ2-1
CDR3nt: TGTGCCAGCAGTCTCACTAGCGGAGCACTCTACAATGAGCAGTTCTTC
CDR3aa: CASSLTSGALYNEQFF

abundance: .
d_gene: TRBD1
v_gene: TRBV7-9
j_gene: TRBJ1-2
CDR3nt: TGTGCCAGCAGCAGGGGACAGGGAGTAGGCTACACCTTC
CDR3aa: CASSRGQGVGYTF

abundance: .
d_gene: .
v_gene: TRBV7-6
j_gene: TRBJ2-5
CDR3nt: TGTGCCAGCAGCCCTTATCAAGAGACCCAGTACTTC
CDR3aa: CASSPYQETQYF

abundance: .
d_gene: .
v_gene: TRBV7-3
j_gene: TRBJ1-3
CDR3nt: TGTGCCAGCAGCTTAAATGGGGGGCTTGGAAACACCATATATTTT
CDR3aa: CASSLNGGLGNTIYF

abundance: .
d_gene: .
v_gene: TRBV5-6
j_gene: TRBJ2-7
CDR3nt: TGTGCCAGCAGCTTGAGGTTCGGGATCTCCTACGAGCAGTACTTC
CDR3aa: CASSLRFGISYEQYF

abundance: few
d_gene: .
v_gene: TRBV7-6
j_gene: TRBJ2-4
CDR3nt: TGTGCCAGCAGCCTACAGGGGACACTTAACCGGGGGCAGTACTTC
CDR3aa: CASSLQGTLNRGQYF

abundance: .
d_gene: .
v_gene: TRBV14
j_gene: TRBJ2-7
CDR3nt: TGTGCCAGCAGCCATGGGACTTCTACCTACTACGAGCAGTACTTC
CDR3aa: CASSHGTSTYYEQYF

abundance: .
d_gene: .
v_gene: TRBV7-2
j_gene: TRBJ2-3
CDR3nt: TGTGCCAGCAGCCCGGACTCCCATACGCAGTATTTT
CDR3aa: CASSPDSHTQYF

abundance: .
d_gene: TRBD1
v_gene: TRBV7-3
j_gene: TRBJ2-5
CDR3nt: TGTGCCAGCAGCTTAGGCCGGGGACAGGGTGTGAACCAAGAGACCCAGTACTTC
CDR3aa: CASSLGRGQGVNQETQYF

abundance: .
d_gene: TRBD1
v_gene: TRBV12-3/TRBV12-4
j_gene: TRBJ2-1
CDR3nt: TGTGCCAGCAGCCCGACAGGGGGGTCACGCAATGAGCAGTTCTTC
CDR3aa: CASSPTGGSRNEQFF

abundance: .
d_gene: .
v_gene: TRBV7-4
j_gene: TRBJ2-4
CDR3nt: TGTGCCAGCAGCTTAGTTCCGGGGGACATTCAGTACTTC
CDR3aa: CASSLVPGDIQYF

abundance: .
d_gene: TRBD2
v_gene: TRBV7-2
j_gene: TRBJ2-7
CDR3nt: TGTGCCAGCAGCTTGGCGGGGGTCCCCGAGCAGTACTTC
CDR3aa: CASSLAGVPEQYF

abundance: .
d_gene: TRBD2
v_gene: TRBV7-2
j_gene: TRBJ2-1
CDR3nt: TGTGCCAGCAGCTCGACTAGCGGAAGAGGCTCCTACAATGAGCAGTTCTTC
CDR3aa: CASSSTSGRGSYNEQFF

abundance: once
d_gene: .
v_gene: TRBV19
j_gene: TRBJ2-3
CDR3nt: TGTGCCAGTAGTCCTGACAGACTCACAGATACGCAGTATTTT
CDR3aa: CASSPDRLTDTQYF

abundance: .
d_gene: TRBD1
v_gene: TRBV7-8
j_gene: TRBJ2-4
CDR3nt: TGTGCCAGCAGCTTAGCGACAGGGTTCGCCAAAAACATTCAGTACTTC
CDR3aa: CASSLATGFAKNIQYF

abundance: few
d_gene: TRBD2
v_gene: TRBV28
j_gene: TRBJ2-4
CDR3nt: TGTGCCAGCAGAAAACTCGGTGGCGGGGGTAATGAGCAGTACTTC
CDR3aa: CASRKLGGGGNEQYF

abundance: .
d_gene: .
v_gene: TRBV7-3
j_gene: TRBJ2-2
CDR3nt: TGTGCCAGCAGCTTAGACCGGGGGGCGCAAGGGGAGCTGTTTTTT
CDR3aa: CASSLDRGAQGELFF